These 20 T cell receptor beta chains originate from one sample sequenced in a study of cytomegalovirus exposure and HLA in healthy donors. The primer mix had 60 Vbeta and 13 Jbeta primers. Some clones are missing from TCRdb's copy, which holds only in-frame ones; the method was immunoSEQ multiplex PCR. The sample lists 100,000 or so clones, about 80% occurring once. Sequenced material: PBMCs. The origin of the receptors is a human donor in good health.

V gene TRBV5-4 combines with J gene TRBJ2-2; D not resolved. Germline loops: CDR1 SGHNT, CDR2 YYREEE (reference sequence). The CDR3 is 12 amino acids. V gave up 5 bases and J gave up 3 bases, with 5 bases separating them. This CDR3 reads CASSLDTGELFF. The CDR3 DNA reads TGTGCCAGCAGTCTAGACACCGGGGAGCTGTTTTTT.

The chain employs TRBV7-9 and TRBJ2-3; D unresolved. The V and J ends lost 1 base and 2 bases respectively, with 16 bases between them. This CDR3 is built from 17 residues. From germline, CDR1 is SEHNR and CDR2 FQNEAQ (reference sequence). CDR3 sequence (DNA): TGTGCCAGCAGCTTAGGAACGGCGGCCAGTGTCACAGATACGCAGTATTTT. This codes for CASSLGTAASVTDTQYF.

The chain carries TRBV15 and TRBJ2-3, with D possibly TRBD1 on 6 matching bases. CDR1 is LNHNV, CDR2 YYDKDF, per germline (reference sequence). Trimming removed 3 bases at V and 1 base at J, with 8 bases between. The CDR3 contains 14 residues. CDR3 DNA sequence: TGTGCCACCAGCAGTAGACAGGGCACAGATACGCAGTATTTT. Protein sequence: CATSSRQGTDTQYF. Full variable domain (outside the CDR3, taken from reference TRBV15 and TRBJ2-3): DAMVIQNPRYQVTQFGKPVTLSCSQTLNHNVMYWYQQKSSQAPKLLFHYYDKDFNNEADTPDNFQSRRPNTSFCFLDIRSPGLGDTAMYLCATSSRQGTDTQYFGPGTRLTVL.

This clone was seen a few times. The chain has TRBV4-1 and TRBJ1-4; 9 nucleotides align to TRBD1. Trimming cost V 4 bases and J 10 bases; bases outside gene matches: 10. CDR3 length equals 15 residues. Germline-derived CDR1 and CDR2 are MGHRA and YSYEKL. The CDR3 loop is CASSRTGGVFGKLFF. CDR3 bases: TGCGCCAGCAGCCGCACAGGGGGCGTATTCGGAAAACTGTTTTTT.

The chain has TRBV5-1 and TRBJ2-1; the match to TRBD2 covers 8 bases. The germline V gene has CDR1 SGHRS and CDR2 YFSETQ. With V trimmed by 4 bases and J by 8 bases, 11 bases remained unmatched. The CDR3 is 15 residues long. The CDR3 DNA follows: TGCGCCAGCAGCCCGGGGGGGACTGGAAGCCATGAGCAGTTCTTC. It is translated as CASSPGGTGSHEQFF.

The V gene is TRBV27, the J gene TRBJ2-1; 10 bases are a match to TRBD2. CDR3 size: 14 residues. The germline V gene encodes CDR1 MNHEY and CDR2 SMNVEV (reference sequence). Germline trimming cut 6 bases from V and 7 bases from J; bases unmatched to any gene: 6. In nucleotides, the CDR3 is TGTGCCAGCAGGGGACTAGCGTCGTGGAATGAGCAGTTCTTC. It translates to CASRGLASWNEQFF.

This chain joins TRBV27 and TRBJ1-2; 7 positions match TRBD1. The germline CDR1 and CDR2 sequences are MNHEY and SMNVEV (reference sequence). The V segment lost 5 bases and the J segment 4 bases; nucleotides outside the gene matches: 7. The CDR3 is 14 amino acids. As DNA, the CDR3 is TGTGCCAGCAGTCCAAGAGGGGGCGGCTATGGCTACACCTTC. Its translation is CASSPRGGGYGYTF.

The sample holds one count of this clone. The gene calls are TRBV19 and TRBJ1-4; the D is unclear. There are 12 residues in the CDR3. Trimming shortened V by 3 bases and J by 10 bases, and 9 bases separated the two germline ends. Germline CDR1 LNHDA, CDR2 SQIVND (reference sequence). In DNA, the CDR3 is TGTGCCAGTAGTATTGTAGATGGAAAACTGTTTTTT. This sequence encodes CASSIVDGKLFF.

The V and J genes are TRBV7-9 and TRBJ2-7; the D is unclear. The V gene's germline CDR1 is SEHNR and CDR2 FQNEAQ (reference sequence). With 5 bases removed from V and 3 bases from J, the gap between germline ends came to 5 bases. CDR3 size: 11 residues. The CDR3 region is CASSPGYEQYF. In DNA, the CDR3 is TGTGCCAGCAGCCCAGGCTACGAGCAGTACTTC.

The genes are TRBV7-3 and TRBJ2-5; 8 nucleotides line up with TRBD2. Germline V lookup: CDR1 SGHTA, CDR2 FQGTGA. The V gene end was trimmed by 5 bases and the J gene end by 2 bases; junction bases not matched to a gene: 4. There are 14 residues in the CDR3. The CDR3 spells CASSISGAQETQYF. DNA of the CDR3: TGTGCCAGCAGCATTAGCGGGGCGCAAGAGACCCAGTACTTC.

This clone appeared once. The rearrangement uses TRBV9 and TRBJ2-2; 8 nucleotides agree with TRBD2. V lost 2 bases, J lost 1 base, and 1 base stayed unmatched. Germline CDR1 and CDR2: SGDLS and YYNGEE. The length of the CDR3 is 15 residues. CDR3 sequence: CASSVSGGNTGELFF. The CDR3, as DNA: TGTGCCAGCAGCGTCAGCGGGGGGAACACCGGGGAGCTGTTTTTT.

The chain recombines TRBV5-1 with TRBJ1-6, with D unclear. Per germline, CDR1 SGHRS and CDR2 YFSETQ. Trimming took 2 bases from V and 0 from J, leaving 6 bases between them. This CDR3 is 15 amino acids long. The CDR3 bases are TGCGCCAGCAGCTTTGGGAGCTCCTATAATTCACCCCTCCACTTT. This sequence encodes CASSFGSSYNSPLHF.

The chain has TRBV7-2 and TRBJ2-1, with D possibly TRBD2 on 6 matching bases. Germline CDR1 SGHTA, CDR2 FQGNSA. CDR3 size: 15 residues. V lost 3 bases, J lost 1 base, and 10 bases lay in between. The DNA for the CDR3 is TGTGCCAGCAGCTTTCACGGGGGTTCCTACAATGAGCAGTTCTTC. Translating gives CASSFHGGSYNEQFF. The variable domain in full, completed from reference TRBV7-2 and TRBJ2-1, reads GAGVSQSPSNKVTEKGKDVELRCDPISGHTALYWYRQSLGQGLEFLIYFQGNSAPDKSGLPSDRFSAERTGGSVSTLTIQRTQQEDSAVYLCASSFHGGSYNEQFFGPGTRLTVL.

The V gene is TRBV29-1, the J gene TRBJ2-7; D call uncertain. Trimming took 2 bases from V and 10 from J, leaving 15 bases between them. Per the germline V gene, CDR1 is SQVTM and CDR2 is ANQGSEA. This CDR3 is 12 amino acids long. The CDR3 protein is CSVENRNYGQYF. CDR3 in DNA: TGCAGCGTTGAAAACCGGAACTACGGTCAGTACTTC.

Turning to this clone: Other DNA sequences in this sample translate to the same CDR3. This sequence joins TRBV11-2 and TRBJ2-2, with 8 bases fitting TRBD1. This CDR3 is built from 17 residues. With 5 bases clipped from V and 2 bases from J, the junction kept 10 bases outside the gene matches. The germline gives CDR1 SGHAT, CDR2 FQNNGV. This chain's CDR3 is CASSRRGRGPNTGELFF. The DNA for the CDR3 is TGTGCCAGCAGCCGAAGGGGCAGGGGGCCAAACACCGGGGAGCTGTTTTTT.

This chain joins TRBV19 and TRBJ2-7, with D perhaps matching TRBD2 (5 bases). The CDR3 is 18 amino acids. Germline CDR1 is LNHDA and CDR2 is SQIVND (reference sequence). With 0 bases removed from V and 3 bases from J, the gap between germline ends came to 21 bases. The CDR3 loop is CASSIDGPDTRSDYEQYF. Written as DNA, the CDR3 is TGTGCCAGTAGTATAGATGGCCCTGACACTAGATCCGACTACGAGCAGTACTTC.

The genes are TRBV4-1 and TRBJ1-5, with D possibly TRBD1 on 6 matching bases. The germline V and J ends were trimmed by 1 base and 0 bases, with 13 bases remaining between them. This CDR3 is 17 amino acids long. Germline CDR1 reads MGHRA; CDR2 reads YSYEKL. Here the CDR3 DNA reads TGCGCCAGCAGCCAAGTAGCAGGGACAAATAGCAATCAGCCCCAGCATTTT. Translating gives CASSQVAGTNSNQPQHF.

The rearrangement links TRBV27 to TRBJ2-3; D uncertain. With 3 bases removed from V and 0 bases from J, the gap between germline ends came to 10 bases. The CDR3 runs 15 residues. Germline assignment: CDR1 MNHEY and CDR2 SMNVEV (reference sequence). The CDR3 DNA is TGTGCCAGCAGTTTTACGAGAACTAGCACAGATACGCAGTATTTT. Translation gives CASSFTRTSTDTQYF.

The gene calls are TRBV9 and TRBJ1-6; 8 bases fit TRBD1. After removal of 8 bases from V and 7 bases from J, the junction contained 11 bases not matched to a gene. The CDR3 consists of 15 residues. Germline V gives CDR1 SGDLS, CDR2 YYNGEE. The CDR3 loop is CASSGQTGANSPLHF. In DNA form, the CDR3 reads TGTGCCAGTTCGGGGCAGACAGGGGCGAATTCACCCCTCCACTTT.

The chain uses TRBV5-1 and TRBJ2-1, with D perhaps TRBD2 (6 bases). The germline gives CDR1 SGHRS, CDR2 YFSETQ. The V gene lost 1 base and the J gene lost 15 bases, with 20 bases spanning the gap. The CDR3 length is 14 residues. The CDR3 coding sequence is TGCGCCAGCAGCTTGTTTAATGGGGCGGGAAGGGTGTTCTTC. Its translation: CASSLFNGAGRVFF. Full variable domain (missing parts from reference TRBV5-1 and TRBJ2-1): KAGVTQTPRYLIKTRGQQVTLSCSPISGHRSVSWYQQTPGQGLQFLFEYFSETQRNKGNFPGRFSGRQFSNSRSEMNVSTLELGDSALYLCASSLFNGAGRVFFGPGTRLTVL.